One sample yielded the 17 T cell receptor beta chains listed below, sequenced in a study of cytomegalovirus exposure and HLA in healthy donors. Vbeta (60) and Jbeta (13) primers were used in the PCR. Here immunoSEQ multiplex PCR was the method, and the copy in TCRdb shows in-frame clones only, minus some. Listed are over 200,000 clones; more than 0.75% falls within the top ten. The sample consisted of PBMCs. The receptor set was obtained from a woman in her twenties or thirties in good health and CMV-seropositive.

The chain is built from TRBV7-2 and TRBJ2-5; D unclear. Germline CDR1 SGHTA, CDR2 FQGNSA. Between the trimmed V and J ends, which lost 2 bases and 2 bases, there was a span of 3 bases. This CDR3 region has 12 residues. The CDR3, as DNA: TGTGCCAGCAGCTTACAGCAAGAGACCCAGTACTTC. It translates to CASSLQQETQYF. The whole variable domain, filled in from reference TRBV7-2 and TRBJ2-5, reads GAGVSQSPSNKVTEKGKDVELRCDPISGHTALYWYRQSLGQGLEFLIYFQGNSAPDKSGLPSDRFSAERTGGSVSTLTIQRTQQEDSAVYLCASSLQQETQYFGPGTRLLVL.

For the CDR3, the DNA is TGCGCCAGCAGCAAATTAGGGACAGTTGCTGAAGCTTTCTTT. This translates into CASSKLGTVAEAFF. The rearrangement uses TRBV5-1 and TRBJ1-1; 7 bases agree with TRBD1. Per the germline V gene, CDR1 is SGHRS and CDR2 is YFSETQ. Germline trimming cut 4 bases from V and 6 bases from J; bases unmatched to any gene: 9. This CDR3 has 14 amino acids.

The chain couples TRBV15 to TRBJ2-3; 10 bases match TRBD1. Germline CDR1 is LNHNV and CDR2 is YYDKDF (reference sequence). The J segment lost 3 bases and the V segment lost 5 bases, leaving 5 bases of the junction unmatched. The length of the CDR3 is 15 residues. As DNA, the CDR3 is TGTGCCACCAGCGGACTGGACAGGGGGACAGATACGCAGTATTTT. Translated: CATSGLDRGTDTQYF.

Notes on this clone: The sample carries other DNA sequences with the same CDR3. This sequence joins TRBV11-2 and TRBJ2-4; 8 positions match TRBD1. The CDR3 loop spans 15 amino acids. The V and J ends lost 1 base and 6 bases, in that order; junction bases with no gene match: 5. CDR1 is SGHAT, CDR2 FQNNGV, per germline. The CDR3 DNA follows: TGTGCCAGCAGCTTAGGCGCAGGGGGCCTAAACATTCAGTACTTC. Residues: CASSLGAGGLNIQYF. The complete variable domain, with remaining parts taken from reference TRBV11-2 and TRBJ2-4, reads EAGVAQSPRYKIIEKRQSVAFWCNPISGHATLYWYQQILGQGPKLLIQFQNNGVVDDSQLPKDRFSAERLKGVDSTLKIQPAKLEDSAVYLCASSLGAGGLNIQYFGAGTRLSVL.

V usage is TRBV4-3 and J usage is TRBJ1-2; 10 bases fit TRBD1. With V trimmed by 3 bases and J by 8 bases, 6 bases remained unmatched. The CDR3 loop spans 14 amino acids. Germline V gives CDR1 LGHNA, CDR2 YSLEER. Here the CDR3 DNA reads TGCGCCAGCAGCCACCGGGACAGGGGTGGAGGCTACACCTTC. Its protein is CASSHRDRGGGYTF.

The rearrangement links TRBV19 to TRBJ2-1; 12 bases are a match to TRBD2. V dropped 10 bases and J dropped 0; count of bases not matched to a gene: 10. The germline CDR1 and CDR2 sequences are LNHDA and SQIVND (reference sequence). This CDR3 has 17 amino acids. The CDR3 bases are TGTGCCACCAAGACTAGCGGGGGTGACCCCTCCTACAATGAGCAGTTCTTC. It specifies CATKTSGGDPSYNEQFF.

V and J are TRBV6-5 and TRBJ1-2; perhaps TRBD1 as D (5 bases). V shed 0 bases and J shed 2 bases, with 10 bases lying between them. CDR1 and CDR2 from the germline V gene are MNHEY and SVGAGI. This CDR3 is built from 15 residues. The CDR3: CASSYSGGRNYGYTF. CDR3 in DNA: TGTGCCAGCAGTTACTCGGGGGGTCGGAACTATGGCTACACCTTC.

CDR3 nucleotide sequence: TGTGCCAGCAGCTCTACAGGGGTCGGAGAAAAACTGTTTTTT. It translates to CASSSTGVGEKLFF. This chain uses TRBV7-9 with TRBJ1-4; 7 bases align to TRBD1. J gave up 8 bases and V 4 bases, and 7 bases lay outside the gene matches. CDR3 length: 14 residues. CDR1 and CDR2 from the germline V gene are SEHNR and FQNEAQ (reference sequence).

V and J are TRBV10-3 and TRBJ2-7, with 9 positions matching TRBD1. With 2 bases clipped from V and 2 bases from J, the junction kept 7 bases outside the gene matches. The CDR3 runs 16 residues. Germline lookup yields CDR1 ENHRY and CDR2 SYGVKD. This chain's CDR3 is CAISERGGQGPYEQYF. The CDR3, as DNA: TGTGCCATCAGTGAGAGGGGGGGACAGGGCCCCTACGAGCAGTACTTC.

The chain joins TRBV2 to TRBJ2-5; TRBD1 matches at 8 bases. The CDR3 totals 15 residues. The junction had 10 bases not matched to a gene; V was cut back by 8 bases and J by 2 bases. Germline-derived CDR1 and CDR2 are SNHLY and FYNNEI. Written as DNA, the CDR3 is TGTGCCAGCGGCGCCGGGACAGGCCGACAAGAGACCCAGTACTTC. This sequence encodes CASGAGTGRQETQYF.

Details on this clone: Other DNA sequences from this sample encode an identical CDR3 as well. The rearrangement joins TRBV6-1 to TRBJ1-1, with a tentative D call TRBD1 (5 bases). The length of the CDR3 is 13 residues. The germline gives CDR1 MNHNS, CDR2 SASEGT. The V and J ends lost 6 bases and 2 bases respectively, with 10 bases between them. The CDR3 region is CASSRGGNTEAFF. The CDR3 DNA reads TGTGCCAGCAGCCGGGGGGGTAACACTGAAGCTTTCTTT.

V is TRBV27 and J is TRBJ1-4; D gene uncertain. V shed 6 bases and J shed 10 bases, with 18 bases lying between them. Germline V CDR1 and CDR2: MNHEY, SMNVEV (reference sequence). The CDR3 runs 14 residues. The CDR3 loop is CASREASELGKLFF. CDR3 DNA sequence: TGTGCCAGCAGGGAGGCTTCGGAACTGGGAAAACTGTTTTTT.

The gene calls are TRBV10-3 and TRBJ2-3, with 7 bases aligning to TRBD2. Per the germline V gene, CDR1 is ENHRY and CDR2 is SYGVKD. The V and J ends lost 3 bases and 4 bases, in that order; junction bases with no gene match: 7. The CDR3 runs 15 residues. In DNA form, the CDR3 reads TGTGCCATCAGTGACAGAGCGGGGTGGCCAGATACGCAGTATTTT. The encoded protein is CAISDRAGWPDTQYF.

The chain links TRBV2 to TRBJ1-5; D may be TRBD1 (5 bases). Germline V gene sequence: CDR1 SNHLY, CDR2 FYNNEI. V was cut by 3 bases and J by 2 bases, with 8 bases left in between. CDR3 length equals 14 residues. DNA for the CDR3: TGTGCCAGCAGTGATCAGGGTCGCAATCAGCCCCAGCATTTT. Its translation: CASSDQGRNQPQHF.

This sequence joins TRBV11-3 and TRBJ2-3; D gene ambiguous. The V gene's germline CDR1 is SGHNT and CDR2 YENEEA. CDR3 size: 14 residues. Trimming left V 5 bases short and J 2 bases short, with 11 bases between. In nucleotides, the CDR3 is TGTGCCAGCAGCCAAGATCAGGTCACAGATACGCAGTATTTT. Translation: CASSQDQVTDTQYF.

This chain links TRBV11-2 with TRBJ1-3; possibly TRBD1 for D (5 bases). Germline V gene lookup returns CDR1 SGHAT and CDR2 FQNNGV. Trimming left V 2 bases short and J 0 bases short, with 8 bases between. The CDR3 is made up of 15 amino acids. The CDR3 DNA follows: TGTGCCAGCAGCTTAATGGGGGGCTCTGGAAACACCATATATTTT. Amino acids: CASSLMGGSGNTIYF.

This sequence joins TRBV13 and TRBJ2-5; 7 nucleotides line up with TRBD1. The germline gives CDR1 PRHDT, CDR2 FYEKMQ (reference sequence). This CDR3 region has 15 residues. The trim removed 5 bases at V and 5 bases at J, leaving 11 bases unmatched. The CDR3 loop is CASSPGDRVWETQYF. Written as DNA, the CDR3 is TGTGCCAGCAGCCCTGGAGACAGGGTCTGGGAGACCCAGTACTTC.